This TCR beta chain originates from a study of a mutant IDH1 vaccine in newly diagnosed glioma. This clone was seen more than once but under ten times. Its antigen remains unidentified. The CDR3 loop spans 14 amino acids. V shed 4 bases, J shed 6 bases, and the junction held 5 bases outside the gene matches. Germline CDR1 is MGHRA and CDR2 is YSYEKL. Regarding time point: week 11, during vaccination. Each dose of the vaccine consisted of 300 ug of mutant IDH1 20-mer peptide, with topical imiquimod. Assay used: immunoSEQ multiplex PCR; TCRdb lists only in-frame clones, some missing. The sample lists roughly 30,000 clones; about 73% were seen once.

The source was PBMCs, collected from a glioma patient whose treatment included an IDH1 peptide vaccine. The source of this sequence is a man aged 25 to 40 with glioma. The rearrangement joins TRBV4-1 to TRBJ2-2, with TRBD1 identical over 7 bases. The CDR3, as DNA: TGCGCCAGCAGCCCAACAGGGGAGCCCGGGGAGCTGTTTTTT. Translation gives CASSPTGEPGELFF.